These 23 T cell receptor beta chains originate from one sample sequenced in a study of identical twins. TCRdb independently ran MiXCR on the 5' RACE reads; one entry per CDR3 protein. The data contain 550,000 to 800,000 distinct CDR3 sequences, 7.1% of them singletons. These sequences were also reported in another study, on yellow fever vaccine responses in identical twins.

Material for sequencing was PBMCs. Receptors originate from a woman aged 18-29 years in good health.

The rearrangement joins TRBV20-1 to TRBJ1-5; TRBD1 might be the D (6 bases). The CDR3 consists of 16 residues. The germline V gene has CDR1 DFQATT and CDR2 SNEGSKA (reference sequence). V gave up 3 bases and J gave up 0 bases, with 15 bases separating them. Here the CDR3 reads CSARDSFKYSNQPQHF. For the CDR3, the DNA is TGCAGTGCTAGGGACAGTTTTAAATATAGCAATCAGCCCCAGCATTTT.

This clonotype was detected many times. The V gene is TRBV7-9, the J gene TRBJ1-4, with a possible D match to TRBD1 (5 bases). The ends were cut back, 5 bases at V and 8 bases at J, with 12 bases in the middle. The CDR3 consists of 13 residues. Germline V lookup: CDR1 SEHNR, CDR2 FQNEAQ (reference sequence). The CDR3 sequence: CASSRQGYEKLFF. The CDR3 coding sequence is TGTGCCAGCAGCCGCCAGGGTTACGAAAAACTGTTTTTT.

The rearrangement uses TRBV11-2 and TRBJ2-2, with TRBD1 matching 7 bases. The germline CDR1 and CDR2 sequences are SGHAT and FQNNGV. There are 15 residues in the CDR3. The V and J ends lost 6 bases and 3 bases, in that order; junction bases with no gene match: 7. CDR3 coding DNA: TGTGCCAGCAGATCCGTCGACAGGGACACCGGGGAGCTGTTTTTT. Encoded protein: CASRSVDRDTGELFF.

The V call is TRBV7-6, the J call TRBJ2-5, with TRBD2 matching 11 bases. Trimming took 3 bases from V and 5 from J; bases not matched to a gene: 8. This CDR3 is 16 amino acids long. Germline values: CDR1 SGHVS, CDR2 FNYEAQ. CDR3 bases: TGTGCCAGCAGCTTGAAAACTAGCGGGAGTTGGGAGACCCAGTACTTC. This codes for CASSLKTSGSWETQYF.

This clonotype was recorded at least ten times. The J gene is TRBJ2-7, the V gene TRBV2; no reliable D call. This CDR3 comprises 12 residues. V was shortened by 4 bases and J by 3 bases, with 7 bases between the two germline ends. CDR1 is SNHLY and CDR2 is FYNNEI in the germline V gene. CDR3 loop: CASSGSLYEQYF. DNA of the CDR3: TGTGCCAGCAGTGGGAGTCTCTACGAGCAGTACTTC.

This clonotype has just a few counts. This CDR3 is CASSWGKRGGNEQFF. CDR3 nucleotide sequence: TGTGCCAGCAGTTGGGGGAAGCGCGGAGGGAATGAGCAGTTCTTC. V gene TRBV27 combines with J gene TRBJ2-1, with D tentatively TRBD2 (6 bases). This CDR3 comprises 15 residues. The V gene's germline CDR1 is MNHEY and CDR2 SMNVEV (reference sequence). The V gene lost 4 bases and the J gene lost 7 bases, with 17 bases spanning the gap.

The sample holds a few counts of this clonotype. This sequence joins TRBV29-1 and TRBJ1-1, with D possibly being TRBD1 (5 bases). CDR3 size: 12 residues. From germline, CDR1 is SQVTM and CDR2 ANQGSEA. V was cut by 5 bases and J by 3 bases, with 10 bases left in between. CDR3: CSVIGVHTEAFF. CDR3 sequence (DNA): TGCAGCGTTATAGGGGTTCACACTGAAGCTTTCTTT. The whole variable domain, remainder taken from reference TRBV29-1 and TRBJ1-1, is SAVISQKPSRDICQRGTSLTIQCQVDSQVTMMFWYRQQPGQSLTLIATANQGSEATYESGFVIDKFPISRPNLTFSTLTVSNMSPEDSSIYLCSVIGVHTEAFFGQGTRLTVV.

This clonotype was seen repeatedly, ten times or more. This chain links TRBV12-3 or TRBV12-4 with TRBJ1-3; weak D call: TRBD1 (5 bases). This CDR3 region has 13 residues. Trimming removed 6 bases at V and 1 base at J, with 7 bases between. CDR3 sequence: CASRTVSGNTIYF. Written as DNA, the CDR3 is TGTGCCAGCAGGACAGTTTCTGGAAACACCATATATTTT.

The chain employs TRBV29-1 and TRBJ2-4; 7 nucleotides agree with TRBD2. The CDR3 totals 11 residues. The trim removed 6 bases at V and 9 bases at J, leaving 5 bases unmatched. From germline, CDR1 is SQVTM and CDR2 ANQGSEA. CDR3 sequence: CSVGGESIQYF. CDR3 coding DNA: TGCAGCGTGGGGGGGGAGAGCATTCAGTACTTC.

This clonotype was observed many times. V gene TRBV5-1 combines with J gene TRBJ2-1; TRBD2 matches 9 bases. The CDR3 has 16 amino acids. Germline values: CDR1 SGHRS, CDR2 YFSETQ. The junction had 12 bases not matched to a gene; V was cut back by 3 bases and J by 8 bases. Here the CDR3 reads CASSSSGKTLWDEQFF. CDR3 bases: TGCGCCAGCAGCTCTAGCGGGAAGACCCTCTGGGATGAGCAGTTCTTC.

This chain links TRBV15 with TRBJ2-5; 7 nucleotides line up with TRBD1. The germline gives CDR1 LNHNV, CDR2 YYDKDF (reference sequence). V shed 3 bases and J 1 base; nucleotides not matched to a gene: 14. This CDR3 contains 18 residues. The CDR3 DNA follows: TGTGCCACCAGCAGTCCCCCGACAGGGCCAGGGATCCAAGAGACCCAGTACTTC. Residues: CATSSPPTGPGIQETQYF.

Ten or more counts support this clonotype. CDR3 sequence: CASSLEGRRNTIYF. The CDR3 DNA is TGTGCCAGCAGCTTAGAGGGCCGCAGAAACACCATATATTTT. The V and J genes are TRBV11-2 and TRBJ1-3; D gene ambiguous. The ends were cut back, 0 bases at V and 5 bases at J, with 8 bases in the middle. The CDR3 spans 14 residues. Germline CDR1 SGHAT, CDR2 FQNNGV.

This chain uses TRBV12-3 or TRBV12-4 with TRBJ1-2; D possibly corresponds to TRBD1 (5 bases). The CDR3 is made up of 17 amino acids. V gave up 7 bases and J gave up 6 bases, with 27 bases separating them. For the CDR3, the DNA is TGTGCCAGCACCCCTAGGCCGGAAGGGGTCATCGCCCATGGCTACACCTTC. It encodes CASTPRPEGVIAHGYTF.

There are a few counts of this clonotype. The rearrangement joins TRBV5-1 to TRBJ2-2; 10 positions agree with TRBD2. Germline-derived CDR1 and CDR2 are SGHRS and YFSETQ. The CDR3 is made up of 15 amino acids. J was trimmed by 6 bases and V by 4 bases; bases with no gene match: 6. CDR3 residues: CASSPRTSGSGELFF. The CDR3 region has the DNA TGCGCCAGCAGCCCCAGGACTAGCGGCTCCGGGGAGCTGTTTTTT.

CDR3 DNA: TGCAGTGCTAGGGGGACTAGCGGGGGGCTCTCCTACAATGAGCAGTTCTTC. Translated, it gives CSARGTSGGLSYNEQFF. The genes are TRBV20-1 and TRBJ2-1; 15 positions match TRBD2. The CDR3 contains 17 residues. Germline V lookup: CDR1 DFQATT, CDR2 SNEGSKA (reference sequence). With 3 bases clipped from V and 0 bases from J, the junction kept 3 bases outside the gene matches.

This clonotype was seen at least ten times. The chain uses TRBV28 and TRBJ2-7, with TRBD1 identical over 8 bases. The germline V gene encodes CDR1 MDHEN and CDR2 SYDVKM. With 7 bases clipped from V and 1 base from J, the junction kept 9 bases outside the gene matches. The CDR3 sequence is 15 residues long. The CDR3 DNA reads as TGTGCCAGCACCTCCGTGGGGACAGGATCCTACGAGCAGTACTTC. Its protein product is CASTSVGTGSYEQYF.

This clonotype was recorded many times. The chain links TRBV12-3 or TRBV12-4 to TRBJ2-5; tentative D call: TRBD2 (5 bases). V lost 1 base and J 4 bases, leaving 7 bases between the germline ends. The CDR3 runs to 13 residues. Here the CDR3 DNA reads TGTGCCAGCAGTTTAGGTGCGGGAGAGACCCAGTACTTC. It specifies CASSLGAGETQYF.

The chain combines TRBV28 with TRBJ2-7; D is possibly TRBD1 (5 bases). V was pared by 6 bases and J by 5 bases, with 11 bases between. This CDR3 comprises 12 residues. The germline V gene encodes CDR1 MDHEN and CDR2 SYDVKM. CDR3 DNA: TGTGCCAGCAGCACAAGCAGGGACGAGCAGTACGTC. Protein product: CASSTSRDEQYV.

This clonotype was seen ten or more times. The chain joins TRBV29-1 to TRBJ2-2; TRBD1 matches 7 bases. This CDR3 is built from 15 residues. Germline V CDR1 and CDR2: SQVTM, ANQGSEA. After removal of 6 bases from V and 2 bases from J, the junction contained 9 bases not matched to a gene. In DNA, the CDR3 is TGCAGCGTCAACCGGGACAGCCTAAACACCGGGGAGCTGTTTTTT. Translated, it gives CSVNRDSLNTGELFF.

In its sample, this clonotype was seen many times. A read error may account for a junction end that differs from germline. The rearrangement uses TRBV7-2 and TRBJ1-1; tentative D call: TRBD1 (5 bases). Per germline, CDR1 SGHTA and CDR2 FQGNSA. This CDR3 comprises 10 residues. CDR3 amino acids: CASSPREPPW. CDR3 bases: TGTGCCAGCAGCCCCAGGGAGCCGCCTTGG. Full variable domain (missing parts from reference TRBV7-2 and TRBJ1-1): GAGVSQSPSNKVTEKGKDVELRCDPISGHTALYWYRQSLGQGLEFLIYFQGNSAPDKSGLPSDRFSAERTGGSVSTLTIQRTQQEDSAVYLCASSPREPPWGQGTRLTVV.

This clonotype was seen ten or more times. The CDR3 DNA reads TGTGCCAGCAGTTTTACGGGGAAGGGCAATGAAGCTTTCTTT. Residues: CASSFTGKGNEAFF. The rearrangement joins TRBV28 to TRBJ1-1; D not resolved. The length of the CDR3 is 14 residues. The germline V gene has CDR1 MDHEN and CDR2 SYDVKM. V lost 3 bases and J 7 bases, leaving 15 bases between the germline ends.

This clonotype was detected a few times. This chain connects TRBV12-3 or TRBV12-4 to TRBJ2-7; a weak D match, TRBD1 (6 bases). The CDR3 runs 15 residues. Trimming shortened V by 0 bases and J by 1 base, and 10 bases separated the two germline ends. The CDR3 spells CASSLAQGDSYEQYV. CDR3 DNA: TGTGCCAGCAGTTTAGCACAGGGAGATTCCTACGAGCAGTACGTC.

The genes are TRBV7-9 and TRBJ2-5; 10 bases are a match to TRBD2. V was clipped by 4 bases and J by 5 bases; unmatched bases: 10. CDR3 length equals 16 residues. The germline CDR1 and CDR2 sequences are SEHNR and FQNEAQ (reference sequence). The CDR3 sequence: CASSWYRTSGYETQYF. CDR3 nucleotide sequence: TGTGCCAGCAGCTGGTACCGGACTAGCGGTTATGAGACCCAGTACTTC.